The T cell receptor (beta chain) described here comes from a study of tumor-infiltrating lymphocytes in primary liver carcinoma (dated 2017 in TCRdb). Background on the whole study: Of the five patients, three men and two women aged 30 to 69 years, four had hepatocellular carcinoma and one had combined HCC and intrahepatic cholangiocarcinoma. The five patients had tumors of stage T1-T3 N0M0, with maximum diameters ranging from roughly 4.2 to 10 cm. Each sample produced roughly 3.65 to 7.5 million productive TCRbeta reads, and read depth showed no significant difference between tissue types. To link TCRbeta repertoire diversity with the local molecular phenotype, the 25 to 30 tumor region samples were profiled using Agilent mRNA microarrays. High reproducibility was observed for the technical replicate repertoires, with mean shared-clone rates approximately 0.92 and correlation coefficients above 0.98. For each liver tumor, the study sampled five regions along with adjacent normal tissue and blood, and applied TCRbeta repertoire sequencing, expression microarrays and whole-exome sequencing. A total of roughly 35 specimens from 5 patients went through TCRbeta repertoire sequencing, namely 25 tumor regions, 5 adjacent noncancerous liver tissues and 5 peripheral blood samples.

Using a constant-region primer and ProtoScript II reverse transcriptase, TCRbeta-specific cDNA was reverse-transcribed from around 500 ng total RNA. Construction of the TCRbeta libraries relied on three nested rounds of multiplex PCR, following a slightly modified ARM-PCR procedure. Each of the first two PCR rounds ran for 10 cycles and used multiplex TRBV1-TRBV30 forward primers together with a Cbeta reverse primer. A final 25-cycle PCR with Deep VentR polymerase added sample barcodes and Illumina adapters. Before sequencing, amplicons of 200-500 bp were purified from gel using a QIAquick gel extraction kit. TCRbeta amplicons were sequenced on an Illumina HiSeq 2500 with 250-bp paired-end reads. In the original analysis: To recover full CDR3 sequences, reads were quality-trimmed using Trimmomatic v0.33 and paired reads were then merged using FLASH v1.2.11. MiGEC v1.2.1b assigned V, D and J germline segments to the rearranged TCRbeta sequences. Clonotype statistics, along with Shannon-Wiener diversity indices, were calculated using VDJtools v1.0.0. To cut down on sampling bias, every analysis after diversity analysis relied on just the 250 most abundant clonotypes from each sample. Clones were called with MiXCR by TCRdb after fastp trimmed the public reads at Q25, and only in-frame beta chains were retained. Identical CDR3 proteins give one entry, which carries the most common genes and DNA. TCRdb, not the authors, supplied the V and J calls. In this sample the table shows about 20,000 distinct CDR3 sequences, roughly 80% of which occur a single time. The ten most abundant clones make up approximately 40% of the sample.

Study-level results and caveats: Only a few patients were included in the study, and the authors note that the findings should be validated in a larger study. Only the TCR beta chain was sequenced, which likely underestimates true repertoire diversity because unpaired alpha chains were not captured. Repertoire overlap was higher between tumor regions (mean roughly 35%) than tumor-adjacent (approximately 17%) or tumor-blood (approximately 14%) pairs, consistent with antigen-driven expansion. Comparison of CD4+ and CD8+ T cell repertoires was precluded by the use of bulk unsorted samples. Just about 7.5-24% of top clones turned up in all five regions of a tumor, which suggests spatial heterogeneity among tumor-infiltrating T cells. The top 250 clones made up a significantly larger repertoire fraction in tumors than in blood (p = 0.039).

A remark on this clonotype: The specificity of this receptor is unknown. This may come from a read error, since a much larger clone is one base off. As the CDR3 is not closed by the conserved phenylalanine or tryptophan, this likely results from a read error.

Total RNA and DNA were co-extracted from roughly 20-30 mg of bulk tissue with the AllPrep DNA/RNA mini kit, without cell sorting. Between November 2015 and March 2016, roughly five patients in China with histopathologically diagnosed primary liver carcinoma had their tumors surgically resected. At the time of sampling, the patients had chronic HBV infection and had not received any treatment. Five spatially separated regions were sampled per tumor: superior, inferior, left-lateral and right-lateral poles, plus the tumor centre. More than 85% viable tumor cells were found by histology in every tumor sample. Fresh tumor and adjacent tissue pieces were bisected, with one half stored in RNAlater at -80 degrees C and the other half sent for histology. Ends included, the CDR3 has 18 residues. The sequence is cut down to CDR3 DNA, 54 bases in frame from base 1. The germline V gene gives CDR1 as MNHNS and CDR2 as SASEGT.

The sequence was obtained from a woman in her twenties or thirties with primary liver carcinoma and hepatitis B virus infection. The sequence links TRBV6-1 to TRBJ1-2, with an unclear D gene assignment. Sequenced: liver tumor tissue from sampling region 4. The sample's cell subset or site label, in plain terms: tumor region T4, right-lateral pole. The nucleotides are TGTACCAGCAGTGAGCGGTTCCCGGTCCTTAGATCTAACTATGGCTACACCCTC. Its protein product is CTSSERFPVLRSNYGYTL.